Below are 27 T cell receptor beta chains sequenced from a single sample in a study of T cell responses to AZD1222 COVID-19 vaccine. Sequencing used immunoSEQ multiplex PCR; TCRdb keeps in-frame clones, though not all of them. Among about 100,000 clones listed, about 87% were seen once. Sequencing was performed on peripheral blood, taken on day 0 of AZD1222 vaccination. The receptors were sampled from an adult in good health.

The chain uses TRBV5-1 and TRBJ2-7, with D uncertain. The V gene lost 5 bases and the J gene lost 2 bases, with 17 bases spanning the gap. The CDR3 runs 15 residues. Germline-derived CDR1 and CDR2 are SGHRS and YFSETQ. The CDR3 spells CASRMRSGDPYEQYF. For the CDR3, the DNA is TGCGCCAGCAGGATGCGATCAGGTGACCCCTACGAGCAGTACTTC.

This clone was counted ten times or more. The chain employs TRBV7-9 and TRBJ2-4; D tentatively fits TRBD1 or TRBD2 (5 bases each). Germline V gives CDR1 SEHNR, CDR2 FQNEAQ (reference sequence). The CDR3 covers 15 residues. Trimming left V 6 bases short and J 5 bases short, with 17 bases between. The CDR3 DNA reads TGTGCCAGCAGTCACCCCCGGGGACCTCAAAACATTCAGTACTTC. Its protein is CASSHPRGPQNIQYF.

The chain couples TRBV24-1 to TRBJ2-2, with 10 bases that match TRBD2. Unmatched junction bases numbered 10, after V lost 11 bases and J lost 5 bases. The CDR3 spans 15 residues. Germline assignment: CDR1 KGHDR and CDR2 SFDVKD. CDR3 sequence reads: CASQAGGPRTGELFF. In nucleotides, the CDR3 is TGTGCCAGCCAAGCGGGAGGGCCACGGACCGGGGAGCTGTTTTTT.

DNA of the CDR3: TGTGCCAGCAGCGCGCGGGAGGGGAACTCCGATGAGCAGTTCTTC. It encodes CASSAREGNSDEQFF. The J gene is TRBJ2-1, the V gene TRBV9, with TRBD2 matching over 9 bases. CDR3 size: 15 residues. Trimming at V came to 3 bases and at J to 8 bases, leaving 9 bases not matched to a gene. Germline CDR1 is SGDLS and CDR2 is YYNGEE.

The V gene is TRBV9, the J gene TRBJ1-2; D unresolved. The length of the CDR3 is 12 residues. Germline V CDR1 and CDR2: SGDLS, YYNGEE. V gave up 1 base and J gave up 7 bases, with 8 bases separating them. CDR3 nucleotide sequence: TGTGCCAGCAGCGTACAAGAACGTGGCTACACCTTC. Its translation: CASSVQERGYTF.

With respect to this clone: This may arise from a read error, as a much more abundant clone is one base away. The chain carries TRBV6-5 and TRBJ2-1; TRBD1 agrees at 7 bases. Losses at the gene ends were 6 bases for V and 7 bases for J; bases not matched to a gene: 3. This CDR3 is built from 12 residues. The germline V gene encodes CDR1 MNHEY and CDR2 SVGAGI. The CDR3 spells CASRYRGNEQFF. In DNA form, the CDR3 reads TGTGCCAGCAGGTACAGGGGTAATGAGCAGTTCTTC.

The genes are TRBV19 and TRBJ1-1; 9 nucleotides match TRBD1. CDR1 LNHDA and CDR2 SQIVND come from the germline V gene (reference sequence). V shed 5 bases and J 3 bases; nucleotides not matched to a gene: 7. The CDR3 spans 15 residues. The CDR3 DNA is TGTGCCAGTAGTGCCGGGACAGGGAGGTACACTGAAGCTTTCTTT. Translating gives CASSAGTGRYTEAFF.

A few counts support this clone. The CDR3 sequence is CASRDRGRDGYTF. The CDR3 bases are TGTGCCAGCAGGGACAGGGGGAGGGATGGCTACACCTTC. The genes are TRBV3-1 (or the pseudogene TRBV3-2) and TRBJ1-2, with TRBD1 identical over 10 bases. CDR1 is LGHDT, CDR2 YNNKEL, per germline (reference sequence). The CDR3 length is 13 residues. With 6 bases clipped from V and 6 bases from J, the junction kept 4 bases outside the gene matches.

The chain uses TRBV5-6 and TRBJ1-2; tentative D call: TRBD1 (6 bases). The CDR3 totals 14 residues. Germline CDR1 and CDR2: SGHDT and YYEEEE. V lost 6 bases and J 3 bases, leaving 15 bases between the germline ends. The CDR3 reads CASKGRTGHYGYTF. DNA of the CDR3: TGTGCCAGCAAGGGGCGAACAGGGCACTATGGCTACACCTTC.

This chain uses TRBV4-2 with TRBJ1-2; D not certain. The CDR3 covers 15 residues. Trimming stripped 1 base from V and 7 bases from J, with 16 bases between. CDR1 and CDR2 (germline): LGHNA, YNFKEQ. The CDR3 DNA is TGTGCCAGCAGCCAAGGGACGGCCGGGGAGCTTGGCTACACCTTC. Its protein is CASSQGTAGELGYTF.

The chain recombines TRBV21-1 with TRBJ2-2; the table's D call, TRBD1, has no DNA check behind it. TRBV21-1 is tagged as a pseudogene. The CDR3 consists of 23 residues. The CDR3 loop is CASSKVNRALTGINKKNTGELFF. As DNA, the CDR3 is TGTGCCAGCAGCAAAGTAAACCGGGCCCTCACAGGGATAAACAAAAAGAACACCGGGGAGCTGTTTTTT.

This clone was observed a handful of times. The chain uses TRBV7-8 and TRBJ2-7, with D possibly being TRBD1 (6 bases). V was pared by 5 bases and J by 4 bases, with 18 bases between. The CDR3 is 15 amino acids. From germline, CDR1 is SGHVS and CDR2 FQNEAQ. CDR3 bases: TGTGCCAGCAGCCCCCACGGGGCAGGGGAGTACGAGCAGTACTTC. Amino acids: CASSPHGAGEYEQYF.

This clone came up a few times. The chain combines TRBV3-1 (or the pseudogene TRBV3-2) with TRBJ1-4, with D tentatively TRBD1 (6 bases). This CDR3 contains 18 residues. Germline V gene lookup returns CDR1 LGHDT and CDR2 YNNKEL (reference sequence). V gave up 0 bases and J gave up 8 bases, with 22 bases separating them. The CDR3 loop reads CASSQDGGHWGRVEKLFF. For the CDR3, the DNA is TGTGCCAGCAGCCAAGATGGCGGACATTGGGGGCGGGTGGAAAAACTGTTTTTT.

This chain links TRBV19 with TRBJ1-3; no clear D. The germline gives CDR1 LNHDA, CDR2 SQIVND (reference sequence). There are 15 residues in the CDR3. V was cut by 1 base and J by 4 bases, with 11 bases left in between. CDR3 coding DNA: TGTGCCAGTAGTATAGTGGCCGGCGACGGAAACACCATATATTTT. Translated: CASSIVAGDGNTIYF. The whole variable domain, filled in from reference TRBV19 and TRBJ1-3, reads DGGITQSPKYLFRKEGQNVTLSCEQNLNHDAMYWYRQDPGQGLRLIYYSQIVNDFQKGDIAEGYSVSREKKESFPLTVTSAQKNPTAFYLCASSIVAGDGNTIYFGEGSWLTVV.

The chain's CDR3 is CASSAPRGRDTEAFF. Written as DNA, the CDR3 is TGTGCCAGCTCAGCCCCGAGGGGACGGGACACTGAAGCTTTCTTT. The chain is built from TRBV18 and TRBJ1-1; tentatively, D is TRBD1 (5 bases). Germline lookup yields CDR1 KGHSH and CDR2 LQKENI. With 5 bases removed from V and 3 bases from J, the gap between germline ends came to 16 bases. The CDR3 loop spans 15 amino acids.

The chain combines TRBV19 with TRBJ1-1; D perhaps matches TRBD1 (5 bases). The germline CDR1 and CDR2 sequences are LNHDA and SQIVND (reference sequence). The CDR3 has 14 amino acids. Trimming pared 7 bases from V and 0 bases from J, leaving 12 bases between. CDR3 amino acids: CASTFMGVNTEAFF. The CDR3 nucleotides are TGTGCCAGTACCTTCATGGGGGTGAACACTGAAGCTTTCTTT.

The J gene is TRBJ2-1, the V gene TRBV11-3; 13 nucleotides agree with TRBD2. V trimming: 5 bases; J trimming: 11 bases; junction bases outside the gene matches: 9. CDR1 is SGHNT, CDR2 YENEEA, per germline. The CDR3 is 15 amino acids. CDR3 protein: CASSQGTSGMSKQFF. The DNA of the CDR3 is TGTGCCAGCAGCCAGGGGACTAGCGGGATGAGTAAGCAGTTCTTC.

This clone was recorded only once. V and J are TRBV18 and TRBJ2-2; the D is unclear. Germline V gene sequence: CDR1 KGHSH, CDR2 LQKENI. The CDR3 covers 17 residues. V lost 1 base, J lost 6 bases, and 18 bases lay in between. DNA of the CDR3: TGTGCCAGCTCACCACACGGCAAAGCTACTTCTCCCGGGGAGCTGTTTTTT. Protein sequence: CASSPHGKATSPGELFF.

This chain connects TRBV10-3 to TRBJ2-7, with D unclear. The CDR3 is 14 residues long. Germline-derived CDR1 and CDR2 are ENHRY and SYGVKD. V was trimmed by 0 bases and J by 6 bases, leaving 12 bases between them. The CDR3 loop is CAISESDIFSEQYF. The CDR3 DNA is TGTGCCATCAGTGAGTCCGACATCTTCTCCGAGCAGTACTTC.

This clone occurred a few times. J is TRBJ2-5 and V is TRBV2; D is perhaps TRBD2 (6 bases). V lost 3 bases, J lost 5 bases, and 16 bases lay in between. This CDR3 is built from 15 residues. CDR1 and CDR2 (germline): SNHLY, FYNNEI. CDR3 amino acids: CASSDSGSGDETQYF. The CDR3 DNA follows: TGTGCCAGCAGTGACTCCGGGAGTGGCGACGAGACCCAGTACTTC.

This clone was seen only a few times. The chain uses TRBV19 and TRBJ2-1; D is perhaps TRBD1 or TRBD2 (6 bases each). V lost 8 bases to trimming and J lost 5 bases, with 16 bases between them. The CDR3 is made up of 14 amino acids. Germline CDR1 reads LNHDA; CDR2 reads SQIVND (reference sequence). The CDR3 nucleotides are TGTGCCAGTCGGGGGCCTTTCCTCAACAATGAGCAGTTCTTC. It yields the protein CASRGPFLNNEQFF.

V usage is TRBV5-1 and J usage is TRBJ1-3, with D perhaps matching TRBD1 (5 bases). CDR3 length: 15 residues. The germline gives CDR1 SGHRS, CDR2 YFSETQ. Deletions cut 9 bases from V and 0 bases from J, with 16 bases between. Here the CDR3 reads CATSQGLSSGNTIYF. The CDR3, as DNA: TGCGCCACCAGTCAGGGACTGAGCTCTGGAAACACCATATATTTT.

The count of this clone is one. The chain links TRBV2 to TRBJ2-7, with D possibly matching TRBD2 (6 bases). CDR1 and CDR2 (germline): SNHLY, FYNNEI. The CDR3 length is 13 residues. The V end lost 4 bases, the J end lost 6 bases, and 13 bases lay between the germline ends. The CDR3 loop reads CASSGARRGEQYF. The CDR3 nucleotides are TGTGCCAGCAGTGGGGCACGGCGGGGCGAGCAGTACTTC.

This clone turned up a few times. This chain connects TRBV25-1 to TRBJ2-5; D gene unclear. Germline CDR1 MGHDK, CDR2 SYGVNS. CDR3 length: 15 residues. Trimming took off 3 bases at V and 6 bases at J, with 17 bases between the two ends. The CDR3 DNA sequence: TGTGCCAGCAGTGAGGGGATACCACTGGTTAAGACCCAGTACTTC. Residues: CASSEGIPLVKTQYF.

Concerning this clone: This CDR3 fails to terminate in the conserved phenylalanine or tryptophan, so it likely reflects a read error. No DNA is shown, since the ends of the CDR3 on it are uncertain; the CDR3 is the one TCRdb lists. V is TRBV7-9 and J is TRBJ1-2. From its first to its last residue, the CDR3 has 12 amino acids. Germline assignment: CDR1 SEHNR and CDR2 FQNEAQ (reference sequence). The CDR3 here is CASSLGPTEGSL.

The chain has TRBV3-1 (or the pseudogene TRBV3-2) and TRBJ1-5, with 12 bases that match TRBD1. Losses at the gene ends were 3 bases for V and 6 bases for J; bases not matched to a gene: 9. CDR3 size: 17 residues. Germline V gene sequence: CDR1 LGHDT, CDR2 YNNKEL (reference sequence). CDR3 amino acids: CASSHSGDRGLIQPQHF. Here the CDR3 DNA reads TGTGCCAGCAGCCACTCGGGGGACAGGGGGCTGATTCAGCCCCAGCATTTT.

The rearrangement links TRBV7-9 to TRBJ1-1; 8 bases are shared with TRBD1. Unmatched junction bases numbered 3, after V lost 5 bases and J lost 4 bases. Germline V gene sequence: CDR1 SEHNR, CDR2 FQNEAQ (reference sequence). This CDR3 is built from 13 residues. CDR3 DNA sequence: TGTGCCAGCAGCCCACAGGGGGTCACTGAAGCTTTCTTT. This codes for CASSPQGVTEAFF.